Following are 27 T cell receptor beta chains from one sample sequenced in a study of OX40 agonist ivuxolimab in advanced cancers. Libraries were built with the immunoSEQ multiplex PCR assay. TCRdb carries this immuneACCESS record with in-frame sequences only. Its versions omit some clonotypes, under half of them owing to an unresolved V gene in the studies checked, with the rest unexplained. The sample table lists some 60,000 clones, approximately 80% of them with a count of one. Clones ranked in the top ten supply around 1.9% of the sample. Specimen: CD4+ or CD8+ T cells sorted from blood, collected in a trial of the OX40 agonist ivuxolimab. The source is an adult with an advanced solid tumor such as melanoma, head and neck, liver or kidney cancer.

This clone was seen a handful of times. The DNA for the CDR3 is TGTGCCAGCAGCTCACAGGGGGCGGATTGGACTGAAGCTTTCTTT. Translation gives CASSSQGADWTEAFF. The V and J genes are TRBV5-4 and TRBJ1-1; 9 nucleotides align to TRBD1. CDR3 length: 15 residues. With V trimmed by 3 bases and J by 5 bases, 8 bases remained unmatched. Germline V gene lookup returns CDR1 SGHNT and CDR2 YYREEE (reference sequence). Variable domain in full (rest from reference TRBV5-4 and TRBJ1-1): ETGVTQSPTHLIKTRGQQVTLRCSSQSGHNTVSWYQQALGQGPQFIFQYYREEENGRGNFPPRFSGLQFPNYSSELNVNALELDDSALYLCASSSQGADWTEAFFGQGTRLTVV.

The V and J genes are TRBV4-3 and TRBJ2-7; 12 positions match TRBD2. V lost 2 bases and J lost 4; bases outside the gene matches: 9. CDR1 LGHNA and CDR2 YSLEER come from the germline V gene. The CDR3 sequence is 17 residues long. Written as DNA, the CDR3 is TGCGCCAGCAGCCAACAGCTAGCGGGAGGGGGGCAGTACGAGCAGTACTTC. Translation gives CASSQQLAGGGQYEQYF.

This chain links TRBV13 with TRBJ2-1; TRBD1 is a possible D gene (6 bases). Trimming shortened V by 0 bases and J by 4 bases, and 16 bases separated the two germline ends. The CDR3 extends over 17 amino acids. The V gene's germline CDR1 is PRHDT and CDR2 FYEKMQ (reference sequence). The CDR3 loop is CASSLGRAGVGYNEQFF. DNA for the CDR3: TGTGCCAGCAGCTTAGGCAGGGCAGGGGTGGGGTACAATGAGCAGTTCTTC. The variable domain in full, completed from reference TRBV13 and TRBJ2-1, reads AAGVIQSPRHLIKEKRETATLKCYPIPRHDTVYWYQQGPGQDPQFLISFYEKMQSDKGSIPDRFSAQQFSDYHSELNMSSLELGDSALYFCASSLGRAGVGYNEQFFGPGTRLTVL.

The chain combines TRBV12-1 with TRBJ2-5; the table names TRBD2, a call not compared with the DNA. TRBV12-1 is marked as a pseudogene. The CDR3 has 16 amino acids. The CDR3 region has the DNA TGTGCCAGCAGCCCTGAAGAGCCTCCCCCACAAGAGACCCAGTACTTC. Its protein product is CASSPEEPPPQETQYF.

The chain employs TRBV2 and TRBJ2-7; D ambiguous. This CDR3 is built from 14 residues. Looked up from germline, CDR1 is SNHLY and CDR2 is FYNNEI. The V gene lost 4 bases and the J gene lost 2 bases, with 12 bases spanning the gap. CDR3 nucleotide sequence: TGTGCCAGCAGTGGCCCGCCTCGCGCCTACGAGCAGTACGTC. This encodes CASSGPPRAYEQYV.

The DNA of the CDR3 is TGCGCCAGCAGCTTACCTGGGACAGGGGGGAGCAATGAGCAGTTCTTC. Encoded protein: CASSLPGTGGSNEQFF. This chain uses TRBV5-1 with TRBJ2-7; 11 bases match TRBD1. The J call could be wrong; TRBJ2-1 is a better fit for the DNA end. CDR1 is SGHRS, CDR2 YFSETQ, per germline. This CDR3 comprises 16 residues.

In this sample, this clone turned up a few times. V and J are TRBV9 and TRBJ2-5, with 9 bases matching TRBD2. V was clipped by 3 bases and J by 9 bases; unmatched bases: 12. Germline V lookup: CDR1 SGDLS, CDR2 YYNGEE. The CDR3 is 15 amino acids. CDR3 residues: CASSADPRGGRPQYF. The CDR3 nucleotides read TGTGCCAGCAGCGCAGACCCGCGGGGGGGGAGACCCCAGTACTTC.

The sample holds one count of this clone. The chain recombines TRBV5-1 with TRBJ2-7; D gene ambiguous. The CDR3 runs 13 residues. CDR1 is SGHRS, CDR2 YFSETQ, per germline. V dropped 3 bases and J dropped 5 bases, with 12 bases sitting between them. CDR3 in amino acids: CASSSFYGDEQYF. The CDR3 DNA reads TGCGCCAGCAGCTCATTCTATGGGGACGAGCAGTACTTC.

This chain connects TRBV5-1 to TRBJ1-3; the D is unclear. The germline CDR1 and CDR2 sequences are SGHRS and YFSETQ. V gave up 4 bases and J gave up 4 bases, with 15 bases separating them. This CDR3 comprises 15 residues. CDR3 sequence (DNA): TGCGCCAGCAGCCCCGAAGCTGTTAGCGGAAACACCATATATTTT. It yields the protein CASSPEAVSGNTIYF.

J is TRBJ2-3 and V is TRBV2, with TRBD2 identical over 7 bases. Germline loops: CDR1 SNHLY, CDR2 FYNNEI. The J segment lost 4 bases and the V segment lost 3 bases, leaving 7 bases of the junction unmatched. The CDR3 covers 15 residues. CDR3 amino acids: CASSDGEGPADTQYF. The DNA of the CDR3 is TGTGCCAGCAGTGATGGGGAGGGCCCGGCAGATACGCAGTATTTT.

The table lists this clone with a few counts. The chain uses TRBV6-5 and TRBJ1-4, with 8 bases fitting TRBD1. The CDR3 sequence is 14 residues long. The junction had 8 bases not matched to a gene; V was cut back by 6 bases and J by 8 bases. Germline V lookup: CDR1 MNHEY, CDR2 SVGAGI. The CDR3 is CASRLQGVGEKLFF. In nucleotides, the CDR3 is TGTGCCAGCAGGCTACAGGGGGTCGGGGAAAAACTGTTTTTT.

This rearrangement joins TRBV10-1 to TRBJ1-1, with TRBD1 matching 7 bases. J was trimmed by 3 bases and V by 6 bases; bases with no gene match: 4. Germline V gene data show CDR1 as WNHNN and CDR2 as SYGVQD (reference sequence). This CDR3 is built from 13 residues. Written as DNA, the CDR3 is TGCGCCAGCAGGGCCGGGACAGACACTGAAGCTTTCTTT. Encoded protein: CASRAGTDTEAFF.

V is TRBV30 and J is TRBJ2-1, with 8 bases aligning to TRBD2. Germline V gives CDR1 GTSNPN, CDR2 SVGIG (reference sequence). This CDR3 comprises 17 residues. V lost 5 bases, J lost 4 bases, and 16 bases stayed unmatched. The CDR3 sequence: CAWVELASSGRYNEQFF. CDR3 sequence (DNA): TGTGCCTGGGTGGAATTGGCATCTAGCGGGCGGTACAATGAGCAGTTCTTC.

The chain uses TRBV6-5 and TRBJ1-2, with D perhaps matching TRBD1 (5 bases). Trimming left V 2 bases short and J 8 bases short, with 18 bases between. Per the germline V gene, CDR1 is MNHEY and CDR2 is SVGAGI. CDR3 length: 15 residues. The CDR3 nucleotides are TGTGCCAGCAGTTACAGCCCCTGGGGGTCTGACGGCTACACCTTC. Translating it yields CASSYSPWGSDGYTF.

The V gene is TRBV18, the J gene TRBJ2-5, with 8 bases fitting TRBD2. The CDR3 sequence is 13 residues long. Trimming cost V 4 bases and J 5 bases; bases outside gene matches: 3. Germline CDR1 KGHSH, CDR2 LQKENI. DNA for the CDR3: TGTGCCAGCTCACAAGCGGGAGACGAGACCCAGTACTTC. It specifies CASSQAGDETQYF.

CDR3 nucleotide sequence: TGTGCCAGCAGCTTAGGACCTGACAATGAGCAGTTCTTC. This codes for CASSLGPDNEQFF. The V and J genes are TRBV7-2 and TRBJ2-1; D uncertain. Germline V CDR1 and CDR2: SGHTA, FQGNSA. This CDR3 is built from 13 residues. V lost 1 base and J lost 5, with 6 bases in between.

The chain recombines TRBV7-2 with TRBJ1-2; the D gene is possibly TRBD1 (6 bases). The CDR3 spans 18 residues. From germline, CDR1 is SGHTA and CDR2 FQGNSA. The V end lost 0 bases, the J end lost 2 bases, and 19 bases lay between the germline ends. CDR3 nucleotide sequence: TGTGCCAGCAGCTTAGCGCTCCCCGGGCAGGGGCGCAACTATGGCTACACCTTC. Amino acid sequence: CASSLALPGQGRNYGYTF.

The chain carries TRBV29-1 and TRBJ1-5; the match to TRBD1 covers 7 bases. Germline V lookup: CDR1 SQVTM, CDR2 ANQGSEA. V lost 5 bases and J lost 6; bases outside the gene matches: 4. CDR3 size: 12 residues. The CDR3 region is CSVTQGGQPQHF. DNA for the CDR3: TGCAGCGTTACCCAGGGGGGTCAGCCCCAGCATTTT.

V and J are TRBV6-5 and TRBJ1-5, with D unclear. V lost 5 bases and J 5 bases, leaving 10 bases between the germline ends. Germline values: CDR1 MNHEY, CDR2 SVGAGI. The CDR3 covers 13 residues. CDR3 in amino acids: CASSPLSHQPQHF. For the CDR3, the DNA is TGTGCCAGCAGTCCTCTTTCCCATCAGCCCCAGCATTTT.

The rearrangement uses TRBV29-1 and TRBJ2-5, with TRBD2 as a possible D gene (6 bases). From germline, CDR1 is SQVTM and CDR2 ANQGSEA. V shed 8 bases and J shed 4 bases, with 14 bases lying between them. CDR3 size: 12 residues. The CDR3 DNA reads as TGCAGCCACGTCGAGGGAGGAGAGACCCAGTACTTC. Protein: CSHVEGGETQYF.

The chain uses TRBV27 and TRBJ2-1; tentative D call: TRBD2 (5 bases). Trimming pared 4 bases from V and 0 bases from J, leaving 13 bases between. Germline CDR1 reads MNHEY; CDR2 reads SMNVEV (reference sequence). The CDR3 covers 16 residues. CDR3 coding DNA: TGTGCCAGCAGTTGGGAGAGAGAGAGCTCCTACAATGAGCAGTTCTTC. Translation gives CASSWERESSYNEQFF.

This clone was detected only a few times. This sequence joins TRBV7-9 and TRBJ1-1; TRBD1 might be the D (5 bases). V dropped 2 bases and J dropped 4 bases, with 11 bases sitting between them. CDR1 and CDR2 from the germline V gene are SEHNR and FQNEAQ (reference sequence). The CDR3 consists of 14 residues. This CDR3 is CASSLSIGATEAFF. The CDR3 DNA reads TGTGCCAGCAGCTTAAGTATCGGGGCCACTGAAGCTTTCTTT. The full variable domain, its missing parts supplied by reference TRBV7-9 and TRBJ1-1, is DTGVSQNPRHKITKRGQNVTFRCDPISEHNRLYWYRQTLGQGPEFLTYFQNEAQLEKSRLLSDRFSAERPKGSFSTLEIQRTEQGDSAMYLCASSLSIGATEAFFGQGTRLTVV.

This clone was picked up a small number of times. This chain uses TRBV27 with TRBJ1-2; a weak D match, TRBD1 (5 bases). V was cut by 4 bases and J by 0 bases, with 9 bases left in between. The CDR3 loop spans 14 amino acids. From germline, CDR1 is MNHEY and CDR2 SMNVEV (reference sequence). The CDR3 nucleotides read TGTGCCAGCAGTTGGGGCAGAGCTAACTATGGCTACACCTTC. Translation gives CASSWGRANYGYTF.

The DNA of the CDR3 is TGTGCCAGCAGCCCGGACAGCCGTAGCTCCTATAATTCACCCCTCCACTTT. Its protein product is CASSPDSRSSYNSPLHF. This sequence joins TRBV7-8 and TRBJ1-6; D perhaps matches TRBD1 (6 bases). V gave up 5 bases and J gave up 0 bases, with 14 bases separating them. CDR3 size: 17 residues. Germline CDR1 and CDR2: SGHVS and FQNEAQ.

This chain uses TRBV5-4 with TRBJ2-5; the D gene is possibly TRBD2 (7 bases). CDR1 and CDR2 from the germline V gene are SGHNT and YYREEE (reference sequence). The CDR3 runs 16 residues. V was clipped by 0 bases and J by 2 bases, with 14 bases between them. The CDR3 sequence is CASSLVSGGRQETQYF. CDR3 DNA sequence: TGTGCCAGCAGCTTGGTGTCCGGGGGGCGACAAGAGACCCAGTACTTC.

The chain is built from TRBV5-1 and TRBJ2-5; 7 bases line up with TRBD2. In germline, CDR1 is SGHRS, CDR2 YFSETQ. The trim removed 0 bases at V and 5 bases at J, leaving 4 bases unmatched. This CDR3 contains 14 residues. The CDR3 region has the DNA TGCGCCAGCAGCTTGGGGGAGGGCCTTGAGACCCAGTACTTC. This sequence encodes CASSLGEGLETQYF.

Here the CDR3 DNA reads TGCGCCAGCAGCTTGGGGTGGGGAGAGACCCAGTACTTC. Translation: CASSLGWGETQYF. The genes are TRBV5-1 and TRBJ2-5; D gene uncertain. This CDR3 spans 13 amino acids. Deletions cut 0 bases from V and 4 bases from J, with 7 bases between. From germline, CDR1 is SGHRS and CDR2 YFSETQ. The full variable domain, completed using reference TRBV5-1 and TRBJ2-5, is KAGVTQTPRYLIKTRGQQVTLSCSPISGHRSVSWYQQTPGQGLQFLFEYFSETQRNKGNFPGRFSGRQFSNSRSEMNVSTLELGDSALYLCASSLGWGETQYFGPGTRLLVL.